The rows below give T cell receptor beta chains drawn from one sample of a study of PD-1 blockade in classical Hodgkin lymphoma. Sequenced by immunoSEQ multiplex PCR; TCRdb stores in-frame clones only, minus some. The table has 110,000 or so clones, roughly 87% seen once. Sequenced here: peripheral blood mononuclear cells (PBMCs), sampled before the fourth cycle of nivolumab. Receptors originate from a human donor with classical Hodgkin lymphoma. The CDR3 runs from the conserved cysteine through the conserved F or W. Fields, in order: V gene, CDR3 protein.

>TRBV11-2
CASSLRETSGVTYEQYF
>TRBV28
CASSFGDRNYGYTF
>TRBV6-4
CASRGMEGDASGELFF
>TRBV6-5
CGAREGRITGELFF
>TRBV28
CASSWGATYEQYF
>TRBV11-2
CASSLDGGSGGYTF
>TRBV6-5
CASSPSPFSYEQYF
>TRBV5-5
CASSLIAGSPTNEKLFF
>TRBV29-1
CSVEDLWGDYGYTF
>TRBV6-5
CASSYTSFTEAFF
>TRBV28
CASSLQGALGYTF
>TRBV4-3
CASSPGQGTSTDTQYF
>TRBV10-1
CASRWRETYEQYF
>TRBV4-3
CASSTRRGTDTQYF
>TRBV6-6
CASSYSETQYF
>TRBV7-6
CASSLQLKGAPDYEQYF
>TRBV6-1
CASSENPVGRLGEQYF
>TRBV27
CASTERLAAYNEQFF
>TRBV18
CASSPYSQGSYEQYF
>TRBV28
CASSSDRTVNTGELFF
>TRBV30
CAWSVPTGGLGEQYF
>TRBV4-1
CASRGGRSTNEKLFF
>TRBV7-9
CASSLLAIRETQYF
>TRBV7-2
CASSFVGRSYNEQFF
>TRBV5-1
CASSFSSTGSYEQYF
>TRBV6-5
CASSYSLNTEAFF
>TRBV7-9
CASSLEGLTDTQYF
>TRBV5-6
CASNRQGSSTGELFF
>TRBV5-5
CASSLDGGAGYEQYF
>TRBV19
CASSLRDRGRRSGELFF
>TRBV10-2
CASSESGTGLSYEQYF
>TRBV19
CASSRRRRVGELFF
>TRBV5-4
CASSPGLAGNDEQFF
>TRBV9
CASSVDPGQPDTQYF
>TRBV10-3
CAISDPPSGDYEQYF
>TRBV10-3
CAIRSRTLEAFF
>TRBV10-2
CASSGTGGPYEQYF
>TRBV7-2
CASRPVATNEKLFF
>TRBV9
CASSVDPSGGVNEQFF
>TRBV10-3
CAISEYGSYEQYF
>TRBV18
CASSPGWATNEKLFF
>TRBV9
CASSVGPGQFEHF
>TRBV5-1
CASRGGVRGNEKLFF
>TRBV7-2
CASSLSAGRSTDTQYF
>TRBV30
CAWSATGGITGELFF
>TRBV7-9
CASSLGTGLAVYNEQFF
>TRBV5-1
CASSLAGANTEAFF
>TRBV15
CATRDRGWDTEAFF
>TRBV29-1
CSAKQGASGNTIYF
>TRBV6-1
CASSEVNIQYF
>TRBV5-1
CASSLAAGGRRTDTQYF
>TRBV18
CASSRTTSRDQPQHF
>TRBV28
CASSWARDIWEKLFF
>TRBV10-3
CAISGPREVSYNEQFF
>TRBV7-9
CASSLGARGQMDEYF
>TRBV11-2
CAFPEGGILAYEQYF
>TRBV5-4
CASSLDNQETQYF
>TRBV29-1
CSVRTSGRAKEQYF
>TRBV30
CAWSGGSDNEQFF